Listed below are T cell receptor beta chains from one sample, sequenced in a study of shared clonotypes between healthy human individuals. Libraries were prepared by immunoSEQ multiplex PCR; TCRdb keeps only in-frame clonotypes and omits some of them. The sample contains approximately 2,000,000 clones, roughly 95% of which appear only once. The sequenced sample was naive CD8+ T cells from PBMCs. These receptors were taken from a man aged 18 to 29 in good health. Some clones in this sample may be carry-over from other donors' samples. CDR3s include the opening cysteine and the closing phenylalanine or tryptophan. The D gene is left open where the match is weak. The listing skips clone size in some rows; elsewhere it reads once, few, many or a size class.

>TRBJ2-5|19|-|TRBD2|TRBV5-1
TGCGCCAGCAGCCCGGGACTAGCGGGAGGACCTACGTACCAAGAGACCCAGTACTTC
CASSPGLAGGPTYQETQYF
>TRBJ1-5|12|-|-|TRBV28
TGTGCCAGCAGCAGGGACGGGCAGCCCCAGCATTTT
CASSRDGQPQHF
>TRBJ1-1|15|-|-|TRBV4-2
TGTGCCAGCAGCCCGAAGTACCGGATGAACACTGAAGCTTTCTTT
CASSPKYRMNTEAFF
>TRBJ2-5|14|-|-|TRBV7-9
TGTGCCAGCAGCTTAGGGTCCGGAATAGAGACCCAGTACTTC
CASSLGSGIETQYF
>TRBJ2-2|13|-|TRBD2|TRBV6-6
TGTGCCAGCAGCCCGGGGGGATCCGGGGAGCTGTTTTTT
CASSPGGSGELFF
>TRBJ1-1|16|-|-|TRBV4-3
TGCGCCAGCAGCCACGGCGACGGTTCTGGGGCCACTGAAGCTTTCTTT
CASSHGDGSGATEAFF
>TRBJ2-7|13|-|TRBD2|TRBV10-2
TGCGCCACCACTAGCGGGACCTTCTCCGAGCAGTACTTC
CATTSGTFSEQYF
>TRBJ2-7|15|-|TRBD2|TRBV9
TGTGCCAGCAGCCCGACGGGAGGGTACGGTTACGAGCAGTACTTC
CASSPTGGYGYEQYF
>TRBJ1-2|15|once|-|TRBV4-1
TGCGCCAGCAGCCCCGTAAGTTGGCTTAACTATGGCTACACCTTC
CASSPVSWLNYGYTF
>TRBJ2-3|19|-|TRBD1|TRBV7-9
TGTGCCAGCAGCACCACTCCGGGACAGGGACTGTTTGGCACAGATACGCAGTATTTT
CASSTTPGQGLFGTDTQYF
>TRBJ2-1|16|-|TRBD2|TRBV28
TGTGCCAGCAGTCCCCGGACTAGCGGGGCCTACAATGAGCAGTTCTTC
CASSPRTSGAYNEQFF
>TRBJ2-5|15|-|-|TRBV4-3
TGCGCCAGCAGCCAGTCGGGAGTGGAACAAGAGACCCAGTACTTC
CASSQSGVEQETQYF
>TRBJ2-1|16|once|-|TRBV4-1
TGCGCCAGCAGCCAAGAAGCGTCGGTATCCTACAATGAGCAGTTCTTC
CASSQEASVSYNEQFF
>TRBJ2-5|14|-|TRBD1|TRBV5-6
TGTGCCAGCAGCCTGGGACAGCTTCAAGAGACCCAGTACTTC
CASSLGQLQETQYF
>TRBJ2-7|15|-|-|TRBV27
TGTGCCAGCAGCCCAGTGGGACCAGAGGGTTACGAGCAGTACTTC
CASSPVGPEGYEQYF
>TRBJ2-5|14|-|-|TRBV7-9
TGTGCCAGCAGCTTAGTGGGGGGGCTAGAGACCCAGTACTTC
CASSLVGGLETQYF
>TRBJ1-2|16|once|-|TRBV4-1
TGCGCCAGCAGCCAAGGGCCCGTGGCAGGGAACTATGGCTACACCTTC
CASSQGPVAGNYGYTF
>TRBJ2-7|14|-|-|TRBV27
TGTGCCAGCAGTTTATTGGGATTGCGGTACGAGCAGTACTTC
CASSLLGLRYEQYF
>TRBJ1-5|13|-|-|TRBV6-6
TGTGCCAGCAGTTATCTGCAAAATCAGCCCCAGCATTTT
CASSYLQNQPQHF
>TRBJ1-1|11|-|-|TRBV25-1
TGTGCCAGCAGGACGAACACTGAAGCTTTCTTT
CASRTNTEAFF
>TRBJ1-1|15|few|-|TRBV27
TGTGCCAGCAGTCCCCCGGGGGACTTTATTAATGTAGCTTTCTTT
CASSPPGDFINVAFF
>TRBJ2-2|14|-|-|TRBV21-1
TGTGCCAGCAGTCGGACAGGGGGGACCGGGGAGCTGTTTTTT
CASSRTGGTGELFF
>TRBJ2-2|13|few|-|TRBV30
TGTGCCTGGAGTCCACCCGGAGCCGGGGAGCTGTTTTTT
CAWSPPGAGELFF
>TRBJ2-3|17|-|-|TRBV7-2
TGTGCCAGCAGCCACCGGTTCCAGGACTTGGACCGAGATACGCAGTATTTT
CASSHRFQDLDRDTQYF
>TRBJ2-2|17|-|-|TRBV5-6
TGTGCCAGCAGCTTGGCCTATCAAGTTAAGGGGGCCGGGGAGCTGTTTTTT
CASSLAYQVKGAGELFF
>TRBJ1-1|15|-|-|TRBV27
TGTGCCAGCAGTTTCCTCGGCGACAGCCCGGGTGAAGCTTTCTTT
CASSFLGDSPGEAFF
>TRBJ2-1|13|-|TRBD1|TRBV19
TGTGCCAGTAGTGACAGGGGGAGAGATGAGCAGTTCTTC
CASSDRGRDEQFF
>TRBJ2-5|15|-|TRBD1|TRBV7-3
TGTGCCAGCAGCGCAACGACAGGGGGCGAAGAGACCCAGTACTTC
CASSATTGGEETQYF
>TRBJ1-2|15|once|TRBD1|TRBV7-9
TGTGCCAGCAGCGCCCAGGGGGCCCATAACTATGGCTACACCTTC
CASSAQGAHNYGYTF
>TRBJ1-1|17|-|TRBD1|TRBV23-1
TGCGCCAGCAGTCAAGCCGAAAACAGGGGATGGGACACTGAAGCTTTCTTT
CASSQAENRGWDTEAFF
>TRBJ1-3|16|-|-|TRBV4-1
TGCGCCAGCAGCCAAGATAGGGGAACCTCTGGAAACACCATATATTTT
CASSQDRGTSGNTIYF
>TRBJ2-7|13|-|-|TRBV28
TGTGCCAGTCACGAGGGGCCGAGGGGGGAGCAGTACTTC
CASHEGPRGEQYF
>TRBJ2-7|15|-|TRBD2|TRBV9
TGTGCCAGCAGCGTTTTTGGGAGGGTGGCCGACGAGCAGTACTTC
CASSVFGRVADEQYF
>TRBJ1-3|16|-|-|TRBV28
TGTGCCAGCAGTTTATCGGAAGGGGGGATCAGAAACACCATATATTTT
CASSLSEGGIRNTIYF
>TRBJ2-7|16|-|-|TRBV28
TGTGCCAGCAGCCAGACCGTGGGGCAGGGGGGCTACGAGCAGTACTTC
CASSQTVGQGGYEQYF
>TRBJ2-7|15|-|-|TRBV10-3
TGTGCCATCAGTGACGGGCTCTCGAGACCCTACGAGCAGTACTTC
CAISDGLSRPYEQYF
>TRBJ2-1|16|once|-|TRBV19
TGTGCCAGTAGTATGGCGGCAGGGGATTCCTACAATGAGCAGTTCTTC
CASSMAAGDSYNEQFF
>TRBJ1-1|15|-|-|TRBV7-2
TGTGCCAGCAGCCAGCGCAAGGGGTTGAACACTGAAGCTTTCTTT
CASSQRKGLNTEAFF
>TRBJ1-5|15|-|-|TRBV27
TGTGCCAGCAGTCCCGGGGTAATTGGCAATCAGCCCCAGCATTTT
CASSPGVIGNQPQHF
>TRBJ2-4|18|-|-|TRBV4-1
TGCGCCAGCAGCCAATCCGCCGGGCCCCTTCTAGCCAAAAACATTCAGTACTTC
CASSQSAGPLLAKNIQYF
>TRBJ2-7|14|-|TRBD2|TRBV27
TGTGCCAGCTGGGATAGCGGGCGCGCCTACGAGCAGTACTTC
CASWDSGRAYEQYF
>TRBJ2-1|16|-|TRBD2|TRBV27
TGTGCCAGCTCACACACCAAGCGGGAGGGCGTCGGTGAGCAGTTCTTC
CASSHTKREGVGEQFF
>TRBJ1-1|15|-|-|TRBV27
TGTGCCACCAGAATCTCTTTAGGGCCTACCACTGAAGCTTTCTTT
CATRISLGPTTEAFF
>TRBJ1-2|13|-|-|TRBV28
TGTGCCAGCAGAGTGACAGAAAACTATGGCTACACCTTC
CASRVTENYGYTF
>TRBJ2-5|15|-|-|TRBV11-2
TGTGCCAGCAGCCGGGGGCGGGCCCCCCGCGAGACCCAGTACTTC
CASSRGRAPRETQYF
>TRBJ2-7|16|-|-|TRBV7-8
TGTGCCAGCAGCTTACCCATTTTTACGACAGATTACGAGCAGTACTTC
CASSLPIFTTDYEQYF
>TRBJ1-1|13|few|-|TRBV30
TGTGCCTGGAGCGGGGTAACCAACACTGAAGCTTTCTTT
CAWSGVTNTEAFF
>TRBJ2-7|12|once|-|TRBV11-2
TGTGCCAGCAGCTCCGGGTCCTACGAGCAGTACTTC
CASSSGSYEQYF
>TRBJ2-7|12|-|TRBD2|TRBV27
TGTGCCAGCAAGCGGGGGCTCTACGAGCAGTACTTC
CASKRGLYEQYF